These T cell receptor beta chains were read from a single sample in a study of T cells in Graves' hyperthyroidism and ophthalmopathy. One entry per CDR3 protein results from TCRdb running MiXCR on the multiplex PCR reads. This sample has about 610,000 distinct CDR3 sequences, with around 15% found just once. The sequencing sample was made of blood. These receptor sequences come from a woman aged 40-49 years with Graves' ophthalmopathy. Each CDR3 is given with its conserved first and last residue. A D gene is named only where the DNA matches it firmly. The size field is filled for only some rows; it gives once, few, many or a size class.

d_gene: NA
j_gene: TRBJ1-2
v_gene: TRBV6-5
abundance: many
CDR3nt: TGTGCCAGCGGACTGGGCTATGGCTACACCTTC
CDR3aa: CASGLGYGYTF

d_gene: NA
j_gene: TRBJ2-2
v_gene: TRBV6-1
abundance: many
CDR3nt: TGTGCCAGCAGTCCTGGGACAATCACCGGGGAGCTGTTTTTT
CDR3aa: CASSPGTITGELFF

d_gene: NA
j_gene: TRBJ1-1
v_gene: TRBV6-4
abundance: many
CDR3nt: TGTGCCAGCAGTCGGGACCTCACAGGAAGGCCGAACACTGAAGCTTTCTTT
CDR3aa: CASSRDLTGRPNTEAFF

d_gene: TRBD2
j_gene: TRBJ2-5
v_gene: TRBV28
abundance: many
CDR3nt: TGTGCCAGCAGCTCCTTAGCGGGAGGACAAGAGACCCAGTACTTC
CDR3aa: CASSSLAGGQETQYF

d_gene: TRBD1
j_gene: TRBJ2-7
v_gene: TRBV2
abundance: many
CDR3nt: TGTGCCAGCAGTCTGGGACAGCGGTCCTACGAGCAGTACTTC
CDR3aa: CASSLGQRSYEQYF

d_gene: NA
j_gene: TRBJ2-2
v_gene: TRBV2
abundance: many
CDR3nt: TGTGCCAGCAGTTCAGGCGCTCGGGGCACCGGGGAGCTGTTTTTT
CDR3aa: CASSSGARGTGELFF

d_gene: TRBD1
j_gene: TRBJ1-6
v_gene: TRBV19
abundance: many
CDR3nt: TGTGCCAGTAGTACGGACAGGGAGAATTCACCCCTCCACTTT
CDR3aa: CASSTDRENSPLHF

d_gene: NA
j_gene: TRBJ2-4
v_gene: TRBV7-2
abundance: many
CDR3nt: TGTGCCAGCAGCTTAGGGGGCGGGACAAAAAACATTCAGTACTTC
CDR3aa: CASSLGGGTKNIQYF

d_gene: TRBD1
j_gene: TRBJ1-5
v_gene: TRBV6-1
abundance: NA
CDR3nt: TGTGCCAGCACCAACAGGGACAGGGGTCAGCCCCAGCATTTT
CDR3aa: CASTNRDRGQPQHF

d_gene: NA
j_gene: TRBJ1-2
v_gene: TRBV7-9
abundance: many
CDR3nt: TGTGCCAGCAGCTTAGGGACAGAGTACCTCTTC
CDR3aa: CASSLGTEYLF

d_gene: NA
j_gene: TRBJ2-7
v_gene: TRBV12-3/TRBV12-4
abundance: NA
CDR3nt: TGTGCCAGCAGTTTGAGGGGGGAGGACGAGCAGTACTTC
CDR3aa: CASSLRGEDEQYF

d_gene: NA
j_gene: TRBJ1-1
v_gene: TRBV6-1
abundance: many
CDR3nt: TGTGCCAGCAGTGAAATGGCCATTGACACTGAAGCTTTCTTT
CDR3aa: CASSEMAIDTEAFF

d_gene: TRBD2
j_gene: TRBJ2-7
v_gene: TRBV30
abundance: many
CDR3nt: TGTGCCTGGACCCGGACTAGCGACGAGCAGTACTTC
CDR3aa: CAWTRTSDEQYF

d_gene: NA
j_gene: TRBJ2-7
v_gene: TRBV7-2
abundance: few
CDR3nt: TGTGCCAGCAGCATAACAGGGTTCGAGCAGTACTTC
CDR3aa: CASSITGFEQYF

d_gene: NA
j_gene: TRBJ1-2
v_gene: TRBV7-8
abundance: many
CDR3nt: TGTGCCAGCAGCCCACACCCAAAGGGAATAAGCTATGGCTACACCTTC
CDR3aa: CASSPHPKGISYGYTF

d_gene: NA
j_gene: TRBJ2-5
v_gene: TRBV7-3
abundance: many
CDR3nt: TGTGCCAGCAGCCCCAGGGGGGGCTCAGAGACCCAGTACTTC
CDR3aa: CASSPRGGSETQYF

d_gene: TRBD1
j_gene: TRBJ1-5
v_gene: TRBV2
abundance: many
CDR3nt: TGTGCCAGCAGTGAATGGGACAGGGGAACTCAGCCCCAGCATTTT
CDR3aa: CASSEWDRGTQPQHF

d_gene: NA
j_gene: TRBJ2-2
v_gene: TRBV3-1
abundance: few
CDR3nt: TGTGCCAGCAGCCCGGACCTTACCGGGGAGCTGTTTTTT
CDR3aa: CASSPDLTGELFF

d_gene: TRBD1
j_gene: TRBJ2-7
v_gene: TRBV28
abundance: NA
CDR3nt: TGTGCCAGCAGTTTATCCGGGACAGGGGCCCCCTACGAGCAGTACTTC
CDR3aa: CASSLSGTGAPYEQYF

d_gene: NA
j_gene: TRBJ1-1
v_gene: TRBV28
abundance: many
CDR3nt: TGTGCCAGCAGCCCTTCGAACACTGAAGCTTTCTTT
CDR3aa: CASSPSNTEAFF

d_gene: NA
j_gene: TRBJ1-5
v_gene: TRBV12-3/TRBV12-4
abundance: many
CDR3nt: TGTGCCAGCAGCCCATGGTCGAAGGGAGGCAATCAGCCCCAGCATTTT
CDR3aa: CASSPWSKGGNQPQHF

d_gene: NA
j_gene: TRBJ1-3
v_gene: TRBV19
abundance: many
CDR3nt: TGTGCCAGTAGTATGATGACCGGGACAACTGGAAACACCATATATTTT
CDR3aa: CASSMMTGTTGNTIYF

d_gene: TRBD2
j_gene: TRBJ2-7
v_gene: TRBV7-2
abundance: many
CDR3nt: TGTGCCAGCAGCGTAGCGGGAGGCGGGAACGAGCAGTACTTC
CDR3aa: CASSVAGGGNEQYF

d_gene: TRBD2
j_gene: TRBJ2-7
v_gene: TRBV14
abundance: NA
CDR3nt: TGTGCCAGCAGCCAAGATTGGCGGGAGTCTATTGTTCAGTACTTC
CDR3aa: CASSQDWRESIVQYF

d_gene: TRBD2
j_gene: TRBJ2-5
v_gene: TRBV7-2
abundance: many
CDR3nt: TGTGCCAGCAGCTTAGGCGGGGCTAGCGGGAGGGCTTCCCACTTC
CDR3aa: CASSLGGASGRASHF

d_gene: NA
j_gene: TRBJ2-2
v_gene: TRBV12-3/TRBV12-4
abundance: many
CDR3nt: TGTGCCAGCAGTTTTCTGGTCCCCGGGGAGCTGTTTTTT
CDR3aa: CASSFLVPGELFF

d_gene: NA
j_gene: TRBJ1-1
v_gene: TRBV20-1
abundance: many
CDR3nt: TGCAGTGCTAGAGTCTCAGCATCAATGAACACTGAAGCTTTCTTT
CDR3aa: CSARVSASMNTEAFF

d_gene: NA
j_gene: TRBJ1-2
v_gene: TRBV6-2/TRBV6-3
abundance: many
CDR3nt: TGTGCCAGCAGCGGACAGAGCTATGAACGATATGGCTACACCTTC
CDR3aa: CASSGQSYERYGYTF

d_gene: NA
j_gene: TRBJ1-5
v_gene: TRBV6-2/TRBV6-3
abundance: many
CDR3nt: TGTGCCAGCAGTTACCGGCAGGGGATGTTTCAGCCCCAGCATTTT
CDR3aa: CASSYRQGMFQPQHF

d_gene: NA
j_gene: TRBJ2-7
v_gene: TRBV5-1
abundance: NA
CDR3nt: TGCGCCAGCAGCTTGGATCGGGGAACGAGGGACCACGAGCAGTACTTC
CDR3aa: CASSLDRGTRDHEQYF

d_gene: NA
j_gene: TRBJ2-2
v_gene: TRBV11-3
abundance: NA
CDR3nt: TGTGCCAGCAGCTCTAGTTCCGGGGAGCTGTTTTTT
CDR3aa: CASSSSSGELFF

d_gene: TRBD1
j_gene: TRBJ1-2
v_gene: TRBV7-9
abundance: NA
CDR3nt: TGTGCCAGCAGCGGCCGGGACAGCTATGGCTACACCTTC
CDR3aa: CASSGRDSYGYTF

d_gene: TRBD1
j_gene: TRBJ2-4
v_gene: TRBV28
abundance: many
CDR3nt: TGTGCCAGCTCCGGGACAGGGAAAAACATTCAGTACTTC
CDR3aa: CASSGTGKNIQYF